The clone carrying this TCR beta chain was seen a handful of times. This specimen comes from a study of cytomegalovirus exposure and HLA in healthy donors. Trimming cost V 3 bases and J 9 bases, with 12 bases left between them. CDR1 is SGHTA, CDR2 FQGNSA, per germline. There are 14 residues in the CDR3. Use of 60 Vbeta and 13 Jbeta primers characterized the PCR. Generated by immunoSEQ multiplex PCR, the TCRdb table keeps only in-frame clones and is missing some. The table lists some 180,000 clones, over 70% of them singletons. Material for sequencing was PBMCs. This TCR derives from a male donor in good health and CMV-seronegative. The chain joins TRBV7-2 to TRBJ1-6; D gene ambiguous. The CDR3 sequence: CASSFAESGSPLHF. The CDR3 DNA is TGTGCCAGCAGCTTCGCGGAGAGTGGTTCACCCCTCCACTTT. Using reference TRBV7-2 and TRBJ1-6 for the parts outside the CDR3, the full variable domain is GAGVSQSPSNKVTEKGKDVELRCDPISGHTALYWYRQSLGQGLEFLIYFQGNSAPDKSGLPSDRFSAERTGGSVSTLTIQRTQQEDSAVYLCASSFAESGSPLHFGNGTRLTVT.